These T cell receptor beta chains were read from a single sample in a study of graft-versus-host responses after intestinal transplantation. No antigen has been assigned to these receptors. This table comes from immunoSEQ multiplex PCR, and its TCRdb copy is limited to in-frame clones, with some not included. This sample yields about 110,000 clones, of which over 85% are seen a single time; 0.45% to 0.65% belongs to the top ten. The sequencing used unstimulated CD8+ T cells sorted from spleen or lymph node cells, collected before intestinal transplant. These receptor sequences come from a human donor who received an intestinal transplant. Both conserved end residues are part of each CDR3. The D gene is left open where the match is weak. A clone size is listed for some rows: how often the clone was seen (once, few, many), or a class if it is expanded.

TRBJ2-5 | . | TRBD1 | TRBV5-1 | CASSEDRGLGETQYF | TGCGCCAGCAGCGAGGACAGGGGGCTTGGAGAGACCCAGTACTTC
TRBJ2-3 | . | . | TRBV11-2 | CASSSVTTEDTDTQYF | TGTGCCAGCAGCTCCGTGACTACCGAGGACACAGATACGCAGTATTTT
TRBJ1-5 | few | . | TRBV6-5 | CASSYGKSNQPQHF | TGTGCCAGCAGTTACGGGAAGAGCAATCAGCCCCAGCATTTT
TRBJ1-5 | . | . | TRBV21-1 | CASSKVGEGDQPQHF | TGTGCCAGCAGCAAAGTTGGCGAGGGAGATCAGCCCCAGCATTTT
TRBJ2-7 | . | TRBD2 | TRBV4-1 | CASSPSMEREGENEQYF | TGCGCCAGCAGCCCGTCTATGGAGCGGGAGGGTGAGAACGAGCAGTACTTC
TRBJ1-5 | . | . | TRBV5-5 | CASSLGGDRPQHF | TGTGCCAGCAGCTTGGGAGGGGACCGGCCCCAGCATTTT
TRBJ1-1 | . | . | TRBV29-1 | CSVEDIVRGPLSTEAFF | TGCAGCGTTGAAGATATAGTCAGGGGTCCCTTGAGCACTGAAGCTTTCTTT
TRBJ1-1 | . | . | TRBV29-1 | CSVETPLPLEAFF | TGCAGCGTTGAAACCCCACTGCCATTAGAAGCTTTCTTT
TRBJ2-7 | . | . | TRBV6-5 | CASSYSGRSSYEQYF | TGTGCCAGCAGTTACTCGGGGAGAAGCTCCTACGAGCAGTACTTC
TRBJ2-7 | . | TRBD2 | TRBV2 | CASSGGGSSYEQYF | TGTGCCAGCAGTGGCGGGGGTAGCTCCTACGAGCAGTACTTC
TRBJ1-2 | . | . | TRBV7-8 | CASSLVDRLYGYTF | TGTGCCAGCAGCTTAGTTGACAGACTCTATGGCTACACCTTC
TRBJ2-4 | . | . | TRBV7-9 | CASSLEWPENIQYF | TGTGCCAGCAGCTTAGAGTGGCCTGAAAACATTCAGTACTTC
TRBJ2-1 | . | TRBD1 | TRBV27 | CASSLGRGLNEQFF | TGTGCCAGCAGTTTGGGCAGGGGGCTTAATGAGCAGTTCTTC
TRBJ2-1 | once | TRBD2 | TRBV7-9 | CASSPGAGGSDEQFF | TGTGCCAGCAGCCCTGGGGCGGGAGGGTCGGATGAGCAGTTCTTC
TRBJ2-7 | . | . | TRBV5-4 | CASSFGGVEQYF | TGTGCCAGCAGCTTCGGCGGGGTCGAGCAGTACTTC
TRBJ2-2 | . | . | TRBV29-1 | CSVEANGNLVPGELFF | TGCAGCGTTGAGGCTAATGGGAACTTGGTACCCGGGGAGCTGTTTTTT
TRBJ2-2 | . | . | TRBV15 | CATSTPTGTGELFF | TGTGCCACCAGCACCCCTACAGGGACCGGGGAGCTGTTTTTT
TRBJ1-1 | . | . | TRBV6-5 | CASSRGGNTEAFF | TGTGCCAGCAGCAGGGGAGGGAACACTGAAGCTTTCTTT
TRBJ1-5 | . | TRBD1 | TRBV2 | CASSETGGNQPQHF | TGTGCCAGCAGTGAGACAGGGGGCAATCAGCCCCAGCATTTT
TRBJ1-1 | . | TRBD1 | TRBV7-3 | CASSESGTAAEAFF | TGTGCCAGCAGCGAAAGTGGGACAGCCGCTGAAGCTTTCTTT
TRBJ2-2 | . | . | TRBV2 | CASSDWQSNTGELFF | TGTGCCAGCAGTGACTGGCAATCGAACACCGGGGAGCTGTTTTTT
TRBJ2-6 | . | . | TRBV11-3 | CASSPRDGSSGANVLTF | TGTGCCAGCAGCCCCCGGGACGGAAGCTCTGGGGCCAACGTCCTGACTTTC
TRBJ2-3 | . | . | TRBV19 | CASSIFGPTDTQYF | TGTGCCAGTAGTATTTTTGGGCCTACAGATACGCAGTATTTT
TRBJ2-1 | . | TRBD2 | TRBV9 | CASTLLREGAYNEQFF | TGTGCCAGCACACTTCTGCGGGAGGGCGCCTACAATGAGCAGTTCTTC
TRBJ2-2 | . | . | TRBV7-9 | CASSLIPGELFF | TGTGCCAGCAGCTTAATACCCGGGGAGCTGTTTTTT
TRBJ2-5 | . | . | TRBV5-1 | CASSLSLDSGTQETQYF | TGCGCCAGCAGCTTGAGTCTGGATTCAGGCACTCAAGAGACCCAGTACTTC
TRBJ2-1 | . | TRBD1 | TRBV4-1 | CASSQHGQGAVDEQFF | TGCGCCAGCAGCCAACACGGACAGGGGGCTGTCGATGAGCAGTTCTTC
TRBJ2-7 | . | . | TRBV5-1 | CASSLARDECEQYF | TGCGCCAGCAGCTTGGCCAGGGACGAGTGCGAGCAGTACTTC
TRBJ2-7 | . | TRBD2 | TRBV6-1 | CASERLAGGEQYF | TGTGCCAGCGAGAGACTAGCGGGCGGCGAGCAGTACTTC
TRBJ1-4 | few | TRBD1 | TRBV6-5 | CASSSWTGGNEKLFF | TGTGCCAGCAGTTCTTGGACAGGGGGGAATGAAAAACTGTTTTTT
TRBJ2-3 | once | . | TRBV2 | CAGGGRTDTQYF | TGTGCCGGAGGGGGGCGCACAGATACGCAGTATTTT
TRBJ2-7 | . | . | TRBV7-6 | CASSLVGGWGNDEQYF | TGTGCCAGCAGCTTAGTCGGGGGCTGGGGTAACGACGAGCAGTACTTC
TRBJ2-3 | . | . | TRBV27 | CASPLQGASTDTQYF | TGTGCCAGCCCTTTACAGGGAGCTAGCACAGATACGCAGTATTTT
TRBJ2-5 | . | . | TRBV4-1 | CASSQLSRGQETQYF | TGCGCCAGCAGCCAGTTATCTAGGGGACAAGAGACCCAGTACTTC
TRBJ2-7 | . | . | TRBV27 | CASSFSYTYEQYF | TGTGCCAGCAGTTTTTCCTACACCTACGAGCAGTACTTC
TRBJ1-5 | . | . | TRBV15 | CATTRARGNQPQHF | TGTGCCACCACCCGAGCCAGGGGTAATCAGCCCCAGCATTTT
TRBJ2-6 | . | . | TRBV9 | CASSVGTTRANVLTF | TGTGCCAGCAGCGTAGGGACAACCCGGGCCAACGTCCTGACTTTC
TRBJ2-7 | . | . | TRBV30 | CAWSESAYEQYF | TGTGCCTGGAGCGAATCGGCCTACGAGCAGTACTTC
TRBJ2-7 | . | TRBD2 | TRBV5-1 | CASMRREGGEQYF | TGCGCCAGCATGAGACGGGAGGGAGGCGAGCAGTACTTC